Sequencing of this T cell receptor beta chain was carried out in a study of cytomegalovirus exposure and HLA in healthy donors. This clone has just one count. The target antigen is unknown. Regarding the study as a whole: Reported results showed that the classifier diagnosed cytomegalovirus status with high specificity and sensitivity. Altogether, 164 TCR beta chains were recorded as cytomegalovirus-associated.

From germline, CDR1 is SGHVS and CDR2 FQNEAQ. The CDR3 totals 13 residues. With 5 bases removed from V and 2 bases from J, the gap between germline ends came to 9 bases. The repertoire was sequenced with immunoSEQ multiplex PCR; TCRdb's copy has only in-frame clones and lacks some. The sample records 150,000 to 200,000 clones, more than 80% being singletons. This clonotype originated in a woman younger than 30 in good health and CMV-seropositive. The chain employs TRBV7-8 and TRBJ1-1, with D uncertain. Sequenced sample: PBMCs. The CDR3 reads CASSRQPNTEAFF. Here the CDR3 DNA reads TGTGCCAGCAGCCGACAACCTAACACTGAAGCTTTCTTT. Full variable domain (rest looked up from reference TRBV7-8 and TRBJ1-1): GAGVSQSPRYKVAKRGQDVALRCDPISGHVSLFWYQQALGQGPEFLTYFQNEAQLDKSGLPSDRFFAERPEGSVSTLKIQRTQQEDSAVYLCASSRQPNTEAFFGQGTRLTVV.